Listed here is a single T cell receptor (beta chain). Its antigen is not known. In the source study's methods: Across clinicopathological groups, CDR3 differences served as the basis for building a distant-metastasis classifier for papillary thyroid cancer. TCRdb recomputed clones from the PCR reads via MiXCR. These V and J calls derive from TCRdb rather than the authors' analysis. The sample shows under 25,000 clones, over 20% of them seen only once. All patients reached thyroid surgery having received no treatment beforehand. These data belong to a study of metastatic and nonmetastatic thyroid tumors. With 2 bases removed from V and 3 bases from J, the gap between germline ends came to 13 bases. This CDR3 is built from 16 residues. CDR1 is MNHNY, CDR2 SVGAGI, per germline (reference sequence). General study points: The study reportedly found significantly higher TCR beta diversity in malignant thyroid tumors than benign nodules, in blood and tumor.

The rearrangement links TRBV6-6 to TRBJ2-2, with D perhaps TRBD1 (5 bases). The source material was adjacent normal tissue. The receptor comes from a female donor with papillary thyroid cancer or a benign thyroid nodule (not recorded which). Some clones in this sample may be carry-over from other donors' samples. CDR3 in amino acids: CASSYGDQGYTGELFF. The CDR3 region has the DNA TGTGCCAGCAGTTACGGGGATCAGGGATACACCGGGGAGCTGTTTTTT.